What follows are 14 T cell receptor beta chains derived from one specimen sequenced in a study of blood T cell repertoires in COVID-19. Measured with immunoSEQ multiplex PCR; TCRdb has only the in-frame clones, and not every one. Found here are over 130,000 clones, 80% to 85% of them singletons; the top ten hold 4% to 5%. The sample taken for sequencing was peripheral blood. These TCRs come from an elderly woman with acute or convalescent COVID-19.

V gene TRBV18 combines with J gene TRBJ1-2; maybe TRBD1 (5 bases). The V and J ends lost 6 bases and 8 bases respectively, with 10 bases between them. The V gene's germline CDR1 is KGHSH and CDR2 LQKENI. The CDR3 loop spans 11 amino acids. The CDR3 DNA reads as TGTGCCAGCTCGGGGCTGGGCGGCTACACCTTC. Protein product: CASSGLGGYTF. Full variable domain (rest looked up from reference TRBV18 and TRBJ1-2): NAGVMQNPRHLVRRRGQEARLRCSPMKGHSHVYWYRQLPEEGLKFMVYLQKENIIDESGMPKERFSAEFPKEGPSILRIQQVVRGDSAAYFCASSGLGGYTFGSGTRLTVV.

This rearrangement joins TRBV4-2 to TRBJ1-1; D is ambiguous. Germline lookup yields CDR1 LGHNA and CDR2 YNFKEQ. V was cut by 0 bases and J by 7 bases, with 6 bases left in between. The CDR3 spans 12 residues. The CDR3 DNA sequence: TGTGCCAGCAGCCAAGATCTAAGTGAAGCTTTCTTT. Residues: CASSQDLSEAFF.

V and J are TRBV30 and TRBJ2-3; 11 bases agree with TRBD1. The CDR3 length is 16 residues. CDR1 is GTSNPN, CDR2 SVGIG, per germline (reference sequence). V shed 0 bases and J 8 bases; nucleotides not matched to a gene: 10. This CDR3 reads CAWSVGTGGSPGTQYF. Written as DNA, the CDR3 is TGTGCCTGGAGTGTTGGGACAGGGGGGTCCCCAGGTACGCAGTATTTT.

This clone has a single count. The rearrangement links TRBV5-4 to TRBJ1-5; D possibly corresponds to TRBD1 (5 bases). Deletions cut 3 bases from V and 3 bases from J, with 16 bases between. Germline values: CDR1 SGHNT, CDR2 YYREEE (reference sequence). The CDR3 totals 16 residues. CDR3: CASSSGGDSPNQPQHF. The CDR3 DNA follows: TGTGCCAGCAGCTCGGGAGGTGACAGCCCCAATCAGCCCCAGCATTTT.

V and J are TRBV7-8 and TRBJ1-1, with D possibly matching TRBD1 (6 bases). The CDR3 is made up of 14 amino acids. Trimming took off 5 bases at V and 5 bases at J, with 15 bases between the two ends. Germline CDR1 SGHVS, CDR2 FQNEAQ. The DNA of the CDR3 is TGTGCCAGCAGCCACACAGGGATCTCGACTGAAGCTTTCTTT. This sequence encodes CASSHTGISTEAFF.

This sequence joins TRBV11-2 and TRBJ2-7; 9 bases are a match to TRBD1. Losses at the gene ends were 5 bases for V and 3 bases for J; bases not matched to a gene: 5. There are 14 residues in the CDR3. Germline lookup yields CDR1 SGHAT and CDR2 FQNNGV. The CDR3: CASSEGQGYYEQYF. As DNA, the CDR3 is TGTGCCAGCAGCGAGGGACAGGGATACTACGAGCAGTACTTC.

This rearrangement joins TRBV28 to TRBJ2-1; a possible D gene is TRBD1 (5 bases). Germline V gives CDR1 MDHEN, CDR2 SYDVKM. V was cut by 6 bases and J by 10 bases, with 22 bases left in between. The CDR3 spans 15 residues. The CDR3 protein is CASSTPGQGVGEQFF. As DNA, the CDR3 is TGTGCCAGCAGCACCCCCGGGCAGGGTGTCGGGGAGCAGTTCTTC.

The J gene is TRBJ2-7, the V gene TRBV5-1, with D possibly TRBD1 on 5 matching bases. The V gene lost 4 bases and the J gene lost 1 base, with 12 bases spanning the gap. This CDR3 has 14 residues. Germline loops: CDR1 SGHRS, CDR2 YFSETQ. The CDR3: CASSLDSRSYEQYF. In DNA, the CDR3 is TGCGCCAGCAGCCTCGACAGTCGTTCCTACGAGCAGTACTTC. Together with reference TRBV5-1 and TRBJ2-7, the CDR3 gives the full variable domain: KAGVTQTPRYLIKTRGQQVTLSCSPISGHRSVSWYQQTPGQGLQFLFEYFSETQRNKGNFPGRFSGRQFSNSRSEMNVSTLELGDSALYLCASSLDSRSYEQYFGPGTRLTVT.

The rearrangement joins TRBV28 to TRBJ1-5; no reliable D call. V was clipped by 5 bases and J by 0 bases, with 11 bases between them. The CDR3 totals 15 residues. Germline CDR1 and CDR2: MDHEN and SYDVKM. CDR3 residues: CASSPLQYSNQPQHF. Here the CDR3 DNA reads TGTGCCAGCAGTCCCCTCCAGTATAGCAATCAGCCCCAGCATTTT.

The table lists this clone with a few counts. This chain uses TRBV2 with TRBJ1-1; 7 bases match TRBD1. This CDR3 comprises 17 residues. Trimming took 2 bases from V and 2 from J; bases not matched to a gene: 11. The germline gives CDR1 SNHLY, CDR2 FYNNEI. Written as DNA, the CDR3 is TGTGCCAGCAGTGAATATGTGGTAGGGACAGTAAACACTGAAGCTTTCTTT. Its protein product is CASSEYVVGTVNTEAFF.

DNA of the CDR3: TGTGCCAGCAGTTGGGACAGTAGTAATGGACAGCCCCAGCATTTT. This gives the protein CASSWDSSNGQPQHF. The V call is TRBV28, the J call TRBJ1-5; 7 nucleotides agree with TRBD1. V lost 4 bases and J lost 7; bases outside the gene matches: 10. Looked up from germline, CDR1 is MDHEN and CDR2 is SYDVKM. This CDR3 comprises 15 residues.

This chain links TRBV11-3 with TRBJ2-5; TRBD2 might be the D (7 bases). This CDR3 contains 15 residues. Germline loops: CDR1 SGHNT, CDR2 YENEEA. V dropped 1 base and J dropped 1 base, with 10 bases sitting between them. This CDR3 reads CASSLGGGGQETQYF. The CDR3 DNA reads TGTGCCAGCAGCTTAGGGGGAGGGGGCCAAGAGACCCAGTACTTC. Full variable domain (outside the CDR3, taken from reference TRBV11-3 and TRBJ2-5): EAGVVQSPRYKIIEKKQPVAFWCNPISGHNTLYWYLQNLGQGPELLIRYENEEAVDDSQLPKDRFSAERLKGVDSTLKIQPAELGDSAVYLCASSLGGGGQETQYFGPGTRLLVL.

The chain carries TRBV9 and TRBJ1-2, with D possibly matching TRBD1 (5 bases). CDR3 size: 14 residues. CDR1 is SGDLS, CDR2 YYNGEE, per germline. The V and J ends lost 2 bases and 4 bases respectively, with 12 bases between them. As DNA, the CDR3 is TGTGCCAGCAGCGTTCAAGGGGCCGCCTATGGCTACACCTTC. This gives the protein CASSVQGAAYGYTF.

This clone was picked up one time. The genes are TRBV2 and TRBJ2-1; a possible D gene is TRBD1 (6 bases). Germline V gives CDR1 SNHLY, CDR2 FYNNEI. This CDR3 is 14 amino acids long. Trimming took off 6 bases at V and 0 bases at J, with 9 bases between the two ends. The CDR3 spells CASSGQSSYNEQFF. The DNA of the CDR3 is TGTGCCAGCAGCGGACAGAGCTCCTACAATGAGCAGTTCTTC. The full variable domain, in which reference TRBV2 and TRBJ2-1 provide the parts outside the CDR3, is EPEVTQTPSHQVTQMGQEVILRCVPISNHLYFYWYRQILGQKVEFLVSFYNNEISEKSEIFDDQFSVERPDGSNFTLKIRSTKLEDSAMYFCASSGQSSYNEQFFGPGTRLTVL.